The clone carrying this T cell receptor (beta chain) has a handful of counts. TCRdb reprocessed the 5' RACE reads with MiXCR, giving one entry per CDR3 protein. The data contain roughly 1.6 million distinct CDR3 sequences, under 35% of them seen just once; the ten biggest clones take up approximately 0.29%. The record originates from a study of identical twins. The receptor's source is a newborn girl in good health. The source material was cord blood.

The CDR3 DNA sequence: TGTGCCAGCAGCTTAAGGACGACAGGGTATTCCTACGAGCAGTACTTC. It yields the protein CASSLRTTGYSYEQYF. The V and J genes are TRBV11-1 and TRBJ2-7, with TRBD1 identical over 7 bases. The V gene end was trimmed by 2 bases and the J gene end by 1 base; junction bases not matched to a gene: 8. The CDR3 extends over 16 amino acids. Germline CDR1 SGHAT, CDR2 FQDESV (reference sequence).